The TCR beta chain under discussion was sequenced for a study of control samples from healthy donors and cancer patients. With 3 bases removed from V and 4 bases from J, the gap between germline ends came to 8 bases. Looked up from germline, CDR1 is WSHSY and CDR2 is SAAADI. This CDR3 has 13 residues. TCRdb's copy holds only in-frame clones and misses some; the assay was immunoSEQ multiplex PCR. The table lists approximately 150,000 clones, about 90% of them singletons, with around 2% in the top ten. The chain employs TRBV10-2 and TRBJ2-3; tentative D call: TRBD2 (5 bases). Source material: blood. The receptor comes from a woman in her thirties or forties in good health. The CDR3 here is CASSESRADTQYF. Written as DNA, the CDR3 is TGCGCCAGCAGTGAATCGAGGGCAGATACGCAGTATTTT.